Here is one T cell receptor beta chain with its context. The antigen is undetermined. Some clones are missing from TCRdb's copy, which holds only in-frame ones; the method was immunoSEQ multiplex PCR. The sample includes 1,500,000 or so clones, 96% of them seen just once. These data come from a study of shared clonotypes between healthy human individuals. The V and J ends lost 6 bases and 6 bases respectively, with 18 bases between them. CDR1 and CDR2 from the germline V gene are MNHEY and SMNVEV (reference sequence). The CDR3 runs to 14 residues. Study-level points and caveats: There were few donors, and this limited the genetic and exposure-history diversity represented.

This TCR was recovered from a man younger than 45 in good health. Sequenced: naive CD4+ T cells sorted from blood. Sample subset: CD45RA+ positively selected. The chain uses TRBV27 and TRBJ2-7; possibly TRBD2 for D (5 bases). CDR3 sequence reads: CASSPYGQLAEQYF. In DNA form, the CDR3 reads TGTGCCAGCAGCCCTTATGGGCAGCTAGCCGAGCAGTACTTC.